The TCR beta chain under discussion was sequenced for a study of blood T cell repertoires in COVID-19. The data were produced by immunoSEQ multiplex PCR, yet TCRdb's version contains in-frame clones alone and is incomplete. Of under 130,000 clones in the sample, roughly nine tenths were seen once. Germline loops: CDR1 SGHVS, CDR2 FNYEAQ. The V gene end was trimmed by 1 base and the J gene end by 0 bases; junction bases not matched to a gene: 5. The CDR3 consists of 18 residues. The rearrangement links TRBV7-6 to TRBJ1-5; TRBD1 aligns across 11 bases. This receptor was taken from a woman aged 80 or over in a cohort sampled during active COVID-19. Sample: peripheral blood. CDR3 nucleotide sequence: TGTGCCAGCAGCTTAGGAGGGACAGGGGGGAATAGCAATCAGCCCCAGCATTTT. This gives the protein CASSLGGTGGNSNQPQHF.